One and the same sample provided the 29 T cell receptor beta chains below, sequenced in a study. TCRdb passed the RT-PCR reads through MiXCR, listing each CDR3 protein once. The sample lists approximately 720,000 distinct CDR3 sequences, 12% to 15% seen once, with 3.6% in the top ten. Sequenced: memory CD4+ T cells from blood. All receptors come from a female donor in good health, serving as a healthy control.

This clonotype has just a few counts. V and J are TRBV5-1 and TRBJ2-7, with D perhaps given as TRBD1 or TRBD2 (5 bases each). V lost 4 bases, J lost 1 base, and 12 bases lay in between. The CDR3 contains 14 residues. From germline, CDR1 is SGHRS and CDR2 YFSETQ. The CDR3 region is CASSASGASYEQYF. Here the CDR3 DNA reads TGCGCCAGCAGCGCTTCCGGGGCTTCCTACGAGCAGTACTTC.

The chain has TRBV20-1 and TRBJ2-1; the match to TRBD1 covers 7 bases. CDR3 length equals 12 residues. J lost 10 bases, V lost 6 bases, and 9 bases had no gene match. CDR1 and CDR2 (germline): DFQATT, SNEGSKA (reference sequence). CDR3 residues: CSATEGQIEQFF. CDR3 DNA sequence: TGCAGTGCGACCGAGGGACAGATCGAGCAGTTCTTC.

This clonotype was counted only a few times. This chain uses TRBV18 with TRBJ2-3, with 7 bases lining up with TRBD2. V lost 1 base to trimming and J lost 0 bases; unmatched junction nucleotides: 1. The CDR3 spans 15 residues. Looked up from germline, CDR1 is KGHSH and CDR2 is LQKENI. In DNA, the CDR3 is TGTGCCAGCTCACCACTACTAGCGAGCACAGATACGCAGTATTTT. Residues: CASSPLLASTDTQYF.

This clonotype was counted a few times. The CDR3 is CASRRAGGRGGELFF. The CDR3 bases are TGTGCCAGCAGAAGAGCGGGGGGGCGAGGCGGGGAGCTGTTTTTT. The chain uses TRBV6-6 and TRBJ2-2; TRBD2 matches at 10 bases. The CDR3 is 15 residues long. Germline V gene lookup returns CDR1 MNHNY and CDR2 SVGAGI (reference sequence). After removal of 6 bases from V and 7 bases from J, the junction contained 8 bases not matched to a gene.

This clonotype occurred a few times. V and J are TRBV20-1 and TRBJ2-3; TRBD1 agrees at 12 bases. The CDR3 totals 14 residues. With V trimmed by 4 bases and J by 4 bases, 3 bases remained unmatched. Germline loops: CDR1 DFQATT, CDR2 SNEGSKA (reference sequence). CDR3: CSAIRDRGPDTQYF. The DNA for the CDR3 is TGCAGTGCTATCCGGGACAGGGGGCCAGATACGCAGTATTTT.

This clonotype was seen at least ten times. The V and J genes are TRBV7-9 and TRBJ1-1; D is perhaps TRBD1 (5 bases). Trimming shortened V by 1 base and J by 3 bases, and 12 bases separated the two germline ends. The germline V gene has CDR1 SEHNR and CDR2 FQNEAQ (reference sequence). This CDR3 comprises 15 residues. The CDR3 DNA sequence: TGTGCCAGCAGCTTAGGGGCGGGGGGTGACACTGAAGCTTTCTTT. Protein sequence: CASSLGAGGDTEAFF.

This clonotype was observed a handful of times. This chain links TRBV7-6 with TRBJ1-1; tentative D call: TRBD1 (6 bases). V was shortened by 2 bases and J by 7 bases, with 11 bases between the two germline ends. Germline lookup yields CDR1 SGHVS and CDR2 FNYEAQ. The CDR3 covers 13 residues. CDR3 region: CASSLRRGSEAFF. The CDR3 nucleotides are TGTGCCAGCAGCTTAAGGAGGGGGAGTGAAGCTTTCTTT. Complete variable domain (other parts from reference TRBV7-6 and TRBJ1-1): GAGVSQSPRYKVTKRGQDVALRCDPISGHVSLYWYRQALGQGPEFLTYFNYEAQQDKSGLPNDRFSAERPEGSISTLTIQRTEQRDSAMYRCASSLRRGSEAFFGQGTRLTVV.

This clonotype was observed at least ten times. V is TRBV11-2 and J is TRBJ2-3; D not resolved. There are 13 residues in the CDR3. Germline CDR1 reads SGHAT; CDR2 reads FQNNGV. Trimming stripped 7 bases from V and 4 bases from J, with 12 bases between. The CDR3 reads CASNPVGADTQYF. The CDR3 region has the DNA TGTGCCAGCAACCCTGTTGGGGCAGATACGCAGTATTTT. The full variable domain, in which reference TRBV11-2 and TRBJ2-3 provide the parts outside the CDR3, is EAGVAQSPRYKIIEKRQSVAFWCNPISGHATLYWYQQILGQGPKLLIQFQNNGVVDDSQLPKDRFSAERLKGVDSTLKIQPAKLEDSAVYLCASNPVGADTQYFGPGTRLTVL.

This clonotype occurred a few times. The J gene is TRBJ2-2, the V gene TRBV20-1, with TRBD2 matching over 7 bases. The V gene's germline CDR1 is DFQATT and CDR2 SNEGSKA (reference sequence). The CDR3 extends over 14 amino acids. V was pared by 6 bases and J by 0 bases, with 4 bases of the junction left unmatched. In nucleotides, the CDR3 is TGCAGTGCCGGGGAGGGGTCGAACACCGGGGAGCTGTTTTTT. This sequence encodes CSAGEGSNTGELFF.

The chain has TRBV7-2 and TRBJ2-3, with 8 bases lining up with TRBD2. In germline, CDR1 is SGHTA, CDR2 FQGNSA. The CDR3 spans 18 residues. J was trimmed by 2 bases and V by 5 bases; bases with no gene match: 15. Here the CDR3 reads CASSTGGGQGPPTDTQYF. The DNA for the CDR3 is TGTGCCAGCAGCACGGGGGGGGGCCAAGGGCCCCCCACAGATACGCAGTATTTT.

This clonotype was recorded at least ten times. The chain recombines TRBV7-2 with TRBJ2-7; D tentatively fits TRBD1 or TRBD2 (6 bases each). V lost 7 bases, J lost 7 bases, and 17 bases lay in between. The CDR3 contains 13 residues. Germline V gives CDR1 SGHTA, CDR2 FQGNSA. The CDR3 spells CASTPMGAGEQYF. The CDR3 DNA sequence: TGTGCCAGCACCCCCATGGGGGCGGGAGAGCAGTACTTC.

The chain carries TRBV5-1 and TRBJ2-7, with D possibly TRBD1 on 6 matching bases. The germline V gene encodes CDR1 SGHRS and CDR2 YFSETQ. V dropped 2 bases and J dropped 1 base, with 16 bases sitting between them. This CDR3 spans 16 amino acids. This CDR3 is CASSFGLPRGSYEQYF. CDR3 nucleotide sequence: TGCGCCAGCAGCTTCGGTCTACCCAGGGGATCCTACGAGCAGTACTTC.

This chain joins TRBV7-9 and TRBJ1-2, with 7 bases that match TRBD1. The V and J ends lost 3 bases and 8 bases, in that order; junction bases with no gene match: 6. The CDR3 is made up of 13 amino acids. Germline V gene lookup returns CDR1 SEHNR and CDR2 FQNEAQ (reference sequence). Written as DNA, the CDR3 is TGTGCCAGCAGCTTGACAGGGAATCACGGCTACACCTTC. Translated: CASSLTGNHGYTF.

This clonotype was detected once. The chain couples TRBV18 to TRBJ1-1; D is unresolved. V was shortened by 1 base and J by 1 base, with 7 bases between the two germline ends. There are 14 residues in the CDR3. Germline CDR1 reads KGHSH; CDR2 reads LQKENI. The DNA for the CDR3 is TGTGCCAGCTCACCACGGTCAGAGAACACTGAAGCTTTCTTT. It is translated as CASSPRSENTEAFF. The full variable domain, rest sourced from reference TRBV18 and TRBJ1-1, is NAGVMQNPRHLVRRRGQEARLRCSPMKGHSHVYWYRQLPEEGLKFMVYLQKENIIDESGMPKERFSAEFPKEGPSILRIQQVVRGDSAAYFCASSPRSENTEAFFGQGTRLTVV.

This clonotype was counted many times. The V call is TRBV20-1, the J call TRBJ2-7, with D tentatively TRBD1 or TRBD2 (5 bases each). Germline CDR1 and CDR2: DFQATT and SNEGSKA (reference sequence). The CDR3 is made up of 12 amino acids. With 6 bases removed from V and 3 bases from J, the gap between germline ends came to 12 bases. CDR3 region: CSAGTYYYEQYF. Written as DNA, the CDR3 is TGCAGTGCCGGGACGTATTACTACGAGCAGTACTTC.

This clonotype was seen a few times. The chain uses TRBV28 and TRBJ1-1, with 8 bases aligning to TRBD1. V was pared by 6 bases and J by 7 bases, with 13 bases of the junction left unmatched. The CDR3 is 15 amino acids. The germline V gene has CDR1 MDHEN and CDR2 SYDVKM. CDR3 sequence reads: CASRPLGQGLFEAFF. The CDR3 nucleotides read TGTGCCAGCAGACCTCTTGGACAGGGACTATTTGAAGCTTTCTTT.

This clonotype appeared once. V and J are TRBV2 and TRBJ1-2; no firm D call. Germline-derived CDR1 and CDR2 are SNHLY and FYNNEI. The V gene lost 7 bases and the J gene lost 5 bases, with 14 bases spanning the gap. This CDR3 spans 13 amino acids. CDR3 amino acids: CASTRSQEYGYTF. CDR3 DNA sequence: TGTGCCAGCACCCGGTCCCAGGAGTATGGCTACACCTTC.

This clonotype has only a few counts. The chain combines TRBV20-1 with TRBJ2-4; D might be TRBD1 (6 bases). V gave up 0 bases and J gave up 11 bases, with 17 bases separating them. The CDR3 length is 14 residues. The germline V gene has CDR1 DFQATT and CDR2 SNEGSKA (reference sequence). DNA for the CDR3: TGCAGTGCTAGAGACGACAGGTCATCGGGGTTTCAGTACTTC. Protein product: CSARDDRSSGFQYF.

Remarks on this clonotype: A single base separates this from a much larger clone, so it may be a read error. The V call is TRBV2, the J call TRBJ1-6, with 9 nucleotides matching TRBD1. The germline V gene has CDR1 SNHLY and CDR2 FYNNEI. The length of the CDR3 is 14 residues. The V gene end was trimmed by 6 bases and the J gene end by 7 bases; junction bases not matched to a gene: 4. Here the CDR3 reads CASSVGQGNSPLHF. DNA of the CDR3: TGTGCCAGCAGCGTGGGACAGGGAAATTCACCCCTCCACTTT.

This clonotype was found many times. V usage is TRBV6-5 and J usage is TRBJ2-2; D gene unclear. V dropped 2 bases and J dropped 0 bases, with 7 bases sitting between them. The length of the CDR3 is 15 residues. Germline loops: CDR1 MNHEY, CDR2 SVGAGI. CDR3 in amino acids: CASSYVGTNTGELFF. CDR3 coding DNA: TGTGCCAGCAGTTACGTTGGGACGAACACCGGGGAGCTGTTTTTT.

This clonotype appeared many times. The chain joins TRBV7-9 to TRBJ2-1; possibly TRBD2 for D (5 bases). The V end lost 6 bases, the J end lost 0 bases, and 15 bases lay between the germline ends. The CDR3 is 16 amino acids. In germline, CDR1 is SEHNR, CDR2 FQNEAQ (reference sequence). CDR3 amino acids: CASSSIARSSYNEQFF. The CDR3 nucleotides are TGTGCCAGCAGTTCAATAGCGAGGAGCTCCTACAATGAGCAGTTCTTC.

This clonotype has ten or more counts. The rearrangement uses TRBV29-1 and TRBJ2-5, with 7 nucleotides matching TRBD2. The J segment lost 4 bases and the V segment lost 8 bases, leaving 4 bases of the junction unmatched. Germline V lookup: CDR1 SQVTM, CDR2 ANQGSEA. The CDR3 runs to 11 residues. The CDR3 protein is CSTPGGETQYF. For the CDR3, the DNA is TGCAGCACGCCGGGGGGAGAGACCCAGTACTTC.

The chain is built from TRBV20-1 and TRBJ2-7, with TRBD1 matching 7 bases. Trimming at V came to 8 bases and at J to 6 bases, leaving 13 bases not matched to a gene. This CDR3 region has 13 residues. The germline V gene encodes CDR1 DFQATT and CDR2 SNEGSKA (reference sequence). CDR3 sequence (DNA): TGCAGTTCCTCGACAGGGCGGGTCGGCGAGCAGTACTTC. It codes for CSSSTGRVGEQYF.

A few counts support this clonotype. The chain is built from TRBV7-2 and TRBJ2-4, with 8 bases fitting TRBD2. The J segment lost 7 bases and the V segment lost 7 bases, leaving 9 bases of the junction unmatched. The CDR3 has 14 amino acids. Germline-derived CDR1 and CDR2 are SGHTA and FQGNSA. The chain's CDR3 is CASTYSGGGNIQYF. CDR3 coding DNA: TGTGCCAGCACCTACAGCGGGGGAGGGAACATTCAGTACTTC. The complete variable domain, with remaining parts taken from reference TRBV7-2 and TRBJ2-4, reads GAGVSQSPSNKVTEKGKDVELRCDPISGHTALYWYRQSLGQGLEFLIYFQGNSAPDKSGLPSDRFSAERTGGSVSTLTIQRTQQEDSAVYLCASTYSGGGNIQYFGAGTRLSVL.

This clonotype showed up many times. The chain has TRBV10-3 and TRBJ2-7, with TRBD1 identical over 9 bases. The CDR3 is 16 amino acids. Germline V gives CDR1 ENHRY, CDR2 SYGVKD. Trimming at V came to 10 bases and at J to 1 base, leaving 14 bases not matched to a gene. For the CDR3, the DNA is TGTGCCACCAAACCCAGGACAGGGGACATATCCTACGAGCAGTACTTC. Translation: CATKPRTGDISYEQYF.

This clonotype was seen a few times. This rearrangement joins TRBV6-5 to TRBJ2-7; D possibly corresponds to TRBD2 (5 bases). This CDR3 has 15 amino acids. CDR1 MNHEY and CDR2 SVGAGI come from the germline V gene. The ends were cut back, 0 bases at V and 2 bases at J, with 11 bases in the middle. CDR3 in amino acids: CASSYSTRRTYEQYF. CDR3 sequence (DNA): TGTGCCAGCAGTTACTCGACGCGGAGGACCTACGAGCAGTACTTC.

This clonotype was detected ten times or more. The CDR3 region is CSAAPWSDTQYF. The CDR3 DNA sequence: TGCAGTGCTGCCCCATGGTCAGATACGCAGTATTTT. The J gene is TRBJ2-3, the V gene TRBV20-1; no definite D call. The CDR3 loop spans 12 amino acids. Germline V gene lookup returns CDR1 DFQATT and CDR2 SNEGSKA (reference sequence). Trimming took 5 bases from V and 4 from J, leaving 10 bases between them.

The chain is built from TRBV25-1 and TRBJ2-3; D may be TRBD1 or TRBD2 (6 bases each). Germline assignment: CDR1 MGHDK and CDR2 SYGVNS. Trimming pared 2 bases from V and 2 bases from J, leaving 17 bases between. The CDR3 spans 17 residues. In nucleotides, the CDR3 is TGTGCCAGCAGTGAAGCGCGGTTGGGGGGCTTCACAGATACGCAGTATTTT. Translating it yields CASSEARLGGFTDTQYF.

This clonotype was found many times. The chain has TRBV20-1 and TRBJ2-5, with D unresolved. Germline CDR1 DFQATT, CDR2 SNEGSKA (reference sequence). The length of the CDR3 is 11 residues. V lost 7 bases to trimming and J lost 5 bases, with 11 bases between them. The CDR3 DNA reads TGCAGTGGTGTAGGTGGGGAGACCCAGTACTTC. It translates to CSGVGGETQYF.